The rows below give T cell receptor beta chains drawn from one sample of a study of neoadjuvant nivolumab and ipilimumab in lung cancer. Some clones are missing from TCRdb's copy, which holds only in-frame ones; the method was immunoSEQ multiplex PCR. The table records some 38,000 clones, roughly 89% of them present only once. The input for sequencing was peripheral blood, taken before neoadjuvant nivolumab, alone or with ipilimumab. The origin of the receptors is an adult with non-small cell lung cancer. CDR3s include the opening cysteine and the closing phenylalanine or tryptophan. The D gene is left open where the match is weak. Clone size is stated in some rows and not others, as once, few, many or a class when expanded.

d_call	v_call	j_call	clone_size	cdr3_nt	cdr3_aa
TRBD2	TRBV30	TRBJ2-7	.	TGTGCCTGGAGTTCGAGACTAGCGGGATCAGCCTCCTACGAGCAGTACTTC	CAWSSRLAGSASYEQYF
.	TRBV5-1	TRBJ1-1	once	TGCGCCAGCAGCTTGAGTTTAACAGGTCGCGAAGCTTTCTTT	CASSLSLTGREAFF
.	TRBV7-9	TRBJ2-3	.	TGTGCCAGCAGCCCGACCCCAGTGGGTGCGCGGTTTGACACAGATACGCAGTATTTT	CASSPTPVGARFDTDTQYF
.	TRBV9	TRBJ2-3	.	TGTGCCAGCAGCGTAATGGTGGATTACACAGATACGCAGTATTTT	CASSVMVDYTDTQYF
TRBD2	TRBV30	TRBJ2-3	.	TGTGCCCGGGGGGTACTGGATACGCAGTATTTT	CARGVLDTQYF
TRBD1	TRBV4-2	TRBJ2-3	.	TGTGCCAGCAGCTCAGGGGGCCTCACAGATACGCAGTATTTT	CASSSGGLTDTQYF
TRBD2	TRBV5-6	TRBJ2-7	.	TGTGCCAGCAGATCGGGGGGGGCGTACGAGCAGTACTTC	CASRSGGAYEQYF
TRBD2	TRBV5-1	TRBJ2-7	.	TGCGCCAGCAGCTTGGAGGCTAGCGGGGGATTTTACGAGCAGTACTTC	CASSLEASGGFYEQYF
.	TRBV7-8	TRBJ1-1	.	TGTGCCAGCAGCATGACAAGGAACCCTGAAGCTTTCTTT	CASSMTRNPEAFF
.	TRBV10-2	TRBJ2-4	.	TGCGCCAGCAAGCCGGGACTGAGGCAGAACATTCAGTACTTC	CASKPGLRQNIQYF
.	TRBV30	TRBJ2-7	.	TGTGCCTGGAGTATGGGGGACGAGCAGTACTTC	CAWSMGDEQYF
.	TRBV5-5	TRBJ2-7	.	TGTGCCAGCAGCTTAACGGGGGCCGCCTACGAGCAGTACTTC	CASSLTGAAYEQYF
.	TRBV4-2	TRBJ2-6	once	TGTGCCAGCAGCCAAGATGAGGGGGCTGGGGCCAACGTCCTGACTTTC	CASSQDEGAGANVLTF
.	TRBV11-1	TRBJ2-1	.	TGTGCCAGCAGCTTAGTGCCAGCTTACAATGAGCAGTTCTTC	CASSLVPAYNEQFF
TRBD2	TRBV2	TRBJ2-7	.	TGTGCCAGCACCCCCTCACTAGCGGGGTCTTACGAGCAGTACTTC	CASTPSLAGSYEQYF
.	TRBV6-6	TRBJ2-2	.	TGTGCCAGCAGTCCTTCTAACACCGGGGAGCTGTTTTTT	CASSPSNTGELFF
.	TRBV4-2	TRBJ2-3	.	TGTGCCAGCAGCCAAGATGGACAGTTAAGCACAGATACGCAGTATTTT	CASSQDGQLSTDTQYF
.	TRBV11-3	TRBJ2-3	.	TGTGCCAGCAGCTTACTCGGGAGTATCACAGATACGCAGTATTTT	CASSLLGSITDTQYF
TRBD1	TRBV5-5	TRBJ1-1	once	TGTGCCAGCAGCGGACGACAGGGACCCACTGAAGCTTTCTTT	CASSGRQGPTEAFF
TRBD1	TRBV19	TRBJ1-2	.	TGTGCCAGTAGTGTCTCGGGACAGGGCTATGGCTACACCTTC	CASSVSGQGYGYTF
TRBD2	TRBV9	TRBJ2-1	.	TGTGCCAGCAAAATAGGACTAGCGGTAAACAATGAGCAGTTCTTC	CASKIGLAVNNEQFF
TRBD1	TRBV6-5	TRBJ2-7	.	TGTGCCAGCAGTTCTCCGCCGGGACAGATTTACGAGCAGTACTTC	CASSSPPGQIYEQYF
.	TRBV7-6	TRBJ2-7	.	TGTGCCAGCAGCTTCCCCGCACAGGGACCGATGATAGGGGAGCAGTACTTC	CASSFPAQGPMIGEQYF
.	TRBV5-1	TRBJ2-5	once	TGCGCCAGCAGCTTGCTTCGGGACAACCAAGAGACCCAGTACTTC	CASSLLRDNQETQYF
.	TRBV7-2	TRBJ2-7	.	TGTGCCAGCAGCAATCGACAGGAGCAGTACTTC	CASSNRQEQYF
.	TRBV6-5	TRBJ1-1	.	TGTGCCACCCAGGGGAGGGAAGGCGCCCCTATTAAAGCTTTCTTT	CATQGREGAPIKAFF
TRBD2	TRBV7-2	TRBJ2-7	few	TGTGCCAGCAGCTTAGACGGGGGGTTCTACGAGCAGTACTTC	CASSLDGGFYEQYF
.	TRBV29-1	TRBJ2-7	.	TGCAGCGTTGAAGGGGGTACGAAGAACGAGCAGTACTTC	CSVEGGTKNEQYF
.	TRBV12-2	TRBJ2-2	.	TGTGCAAGTCGCTACACCCCGGGACAGGGGACCGGGGAGCTGTTTTTT	CASRYTPGQGTGELFF
.	TRBV18	TRBJ2-7	.	TGTGCCAGCTCCCGGGACCGAGACTACGAGCAGTACTTC	CASSRDRDYEQYF
.	TRBV7-9	TRBJ1-4	.	TGTGCCAGCAGCTTAGGGACTGTCTCCGGACCTGAAAAACTGTTTTTT	CASSLGTVSGPEKLFF
.	TRBV18	TRBJ1-3	.	TGTGCCAGCTCACCACCTGGGGGGCCGGTCTCTGGAAACACCATATATTTT	CASSPPGGPVSGNTIYF
.	TRBV11-2	TRBJ2-1	.	TGTGCCAGCAGCTTCGCGGGCAACTACAATGAGCAGTTCTTC	CASSFAGNYNEQFF
.	TRBV28	TRBJ1-5	.	TGTGCCAGCAGCGTCACAGGGAATCAGCCCCAGCATTTT	CASSVTGNQPQHF
.	TRBV9	TRBJ1-2	few	TGTGCCAGCACGACGGACGGGGCTAACTATGGCTACACCTTC	CASTTDGANYGYTF
.	TRBV7-3	TRBJ1-4	.	TGTGCCAGCAGGCAAGCGACAGAGCATGCAACTAATGAAAAACTGTTTTTT	CASRQATEHATNEKLFF
.	TRBV9	TRBJ2-4	.	TGTGCCAGCAGCCTTACGGGAGAGGCCAAAAACATTCAGTACTTC	CASSLTGEAKNIQYF
.	TRBV7-8	TRBJ2-1	few	TGTGCCAGCAGCCACACGGAGGGCCGCGATGAGCAGTTCTTC	CASSHTEGRDEQFF
TRBD1	TRBV5-5	TRBJ1-1	.	TGTGCCAGCAGCCCGTTTGTACTCCCCGGGACAGCTAACACTGAAGCTTTCTTT	CASSPFVLPGTANTEAFF
.	TRBV4-1	TRBJ1-5	.	TGCGCCAGCAGCCAAGATTGGGACAATCAGCCCCAGCATTTT	CASSQDWDNQPQHF
.	TRBV5-1	TRBJ1-1	once	TGCGCCAGCAGCACGGAAGTACTTGAAAGAGAAGCTTTCTTT	CASSTEVLEREAFF
.	TRBV5-6	TRBJ2-7	.	TGTGCCAGCAGCTTTGGCGTAGCGGAGATATACGAGCAGTACTTC	CASSFGVAEIYEQYF
TRBD2	TRBV7-9	TRBJ2-5	once	TGTGCCAGCAGCGAGGGAGTAGCGGGAGTGTTAGAGACCCAGTACTTC	CASSEGVAGVLETQYF
.	TRBV7-2	TRBJ2-7	.	TGTGCCAGCAGCCCTAAAAGCCCAACAGCGGTCGTCTCCTACGAGCAGTACTTC	CASSPKSPTAVVSYEQYF
.	TRBV7-8	TRBJ2-7	.	TGTGCCAGCAGCGAAGGGTGGCCGTTTGTTGTAGAGCAGTACTTC	CASSEGWPFVVEQYF
.	TRBV30	TRBJ2-1	.	TGTGCCTGGTTTGGGCCCTACAATGAGCAGTTCTTC	CAWFGPYNEQFF
TRBD2	TRBV19	TRBJ2-7	.	TGTGCCAGTAGTATGGGCCTAGCGGTTTCCTACGAGCAGTACTTC	CASSMGLAVSYEQYF
TRBD1	TRBV7-2	TRBJ2-7	.	TGTGCCAGCAGCTACGACAGGGACTACGAGCAGTACTTC	CASSYDRDYEQYF